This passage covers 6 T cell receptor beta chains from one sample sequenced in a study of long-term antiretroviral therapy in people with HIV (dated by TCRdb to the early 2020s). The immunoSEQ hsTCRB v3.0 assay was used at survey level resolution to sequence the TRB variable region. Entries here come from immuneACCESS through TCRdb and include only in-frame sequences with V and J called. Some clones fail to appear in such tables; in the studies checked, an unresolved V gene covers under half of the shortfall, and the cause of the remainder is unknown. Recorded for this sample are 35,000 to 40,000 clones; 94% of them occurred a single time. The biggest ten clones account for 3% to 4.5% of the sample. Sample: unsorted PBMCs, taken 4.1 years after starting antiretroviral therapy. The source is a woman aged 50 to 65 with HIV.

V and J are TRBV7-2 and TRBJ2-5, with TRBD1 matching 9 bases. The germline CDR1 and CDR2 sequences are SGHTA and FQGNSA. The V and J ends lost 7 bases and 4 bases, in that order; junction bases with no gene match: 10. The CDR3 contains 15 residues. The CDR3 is CASKIRDRARETQYF. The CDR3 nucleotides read TGTGCCAGCAAGATCCGGGACAGGGCTCGAGAGACCCAGTACTTC.

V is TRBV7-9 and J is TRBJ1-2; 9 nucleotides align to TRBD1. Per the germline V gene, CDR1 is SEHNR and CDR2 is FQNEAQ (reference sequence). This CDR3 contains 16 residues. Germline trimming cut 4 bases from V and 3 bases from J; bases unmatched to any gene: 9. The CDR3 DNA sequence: TGTGCCAGCAGCTCCTCCTCGGGACAGGGATACTATGGCTACACCTTC. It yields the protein CASSSSSGQGYYGYTF.

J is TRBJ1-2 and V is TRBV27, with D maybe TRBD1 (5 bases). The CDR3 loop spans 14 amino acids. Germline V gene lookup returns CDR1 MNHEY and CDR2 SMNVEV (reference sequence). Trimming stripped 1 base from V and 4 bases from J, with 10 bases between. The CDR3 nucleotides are TGTGCCAGCAGTTTATTCGGGGGATCCTATGGCTACACCTTC. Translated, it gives CASSLFGGSYGYTF.

The CDR3 DNA is TGTGCCAGCAGCAAAAACTTGGTTCGGACAGGGGCCATCCACCGAAGGGTTGAAGCTTTCTTT. This translates into CASSKNLVRTGAIHRRVEAFF. The chain joins TRBV21-1 to TRBJ1-1; the D call TRBD1 from the table was never checked on the DNA. TRBV21-1 is described as a pseudogene. The CDR3 runs 21 residues.

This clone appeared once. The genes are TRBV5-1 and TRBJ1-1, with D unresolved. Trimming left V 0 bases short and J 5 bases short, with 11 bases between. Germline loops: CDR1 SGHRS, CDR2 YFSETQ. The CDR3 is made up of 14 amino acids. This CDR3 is CASSLEFRDTEAFF. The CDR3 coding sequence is TGCGCCAGCAGCTTGGAATTTCGGGATACTGAAGCTTTCTTT.

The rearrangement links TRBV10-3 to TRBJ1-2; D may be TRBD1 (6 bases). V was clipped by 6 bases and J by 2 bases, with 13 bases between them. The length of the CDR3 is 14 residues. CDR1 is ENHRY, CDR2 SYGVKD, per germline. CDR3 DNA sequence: TGTGCCATCAGCACAACAGGGAGCAACTATGGCTACACCTTC. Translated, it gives CAISTTGSNYGYTF.